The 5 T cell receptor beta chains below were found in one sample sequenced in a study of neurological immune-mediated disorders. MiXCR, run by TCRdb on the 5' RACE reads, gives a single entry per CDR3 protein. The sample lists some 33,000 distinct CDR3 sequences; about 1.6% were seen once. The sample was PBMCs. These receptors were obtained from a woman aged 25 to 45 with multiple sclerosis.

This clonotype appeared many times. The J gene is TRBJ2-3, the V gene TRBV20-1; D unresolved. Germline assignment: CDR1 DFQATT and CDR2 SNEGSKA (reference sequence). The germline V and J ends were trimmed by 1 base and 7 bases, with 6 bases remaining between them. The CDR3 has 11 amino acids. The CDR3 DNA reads TGCAGTGCTAGAGTGGTGAATACGCAGTATTTT. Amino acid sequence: CSARVVNTQYF.

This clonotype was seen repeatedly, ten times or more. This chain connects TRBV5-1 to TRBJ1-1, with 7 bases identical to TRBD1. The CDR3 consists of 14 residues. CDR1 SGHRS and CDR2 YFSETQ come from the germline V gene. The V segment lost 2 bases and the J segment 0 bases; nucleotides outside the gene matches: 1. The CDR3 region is CASSFTGVNTEAFF. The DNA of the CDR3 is TGCGCCAGCAGCTTTACAGGGGTGAACACTGAAGCTTTCTTT.

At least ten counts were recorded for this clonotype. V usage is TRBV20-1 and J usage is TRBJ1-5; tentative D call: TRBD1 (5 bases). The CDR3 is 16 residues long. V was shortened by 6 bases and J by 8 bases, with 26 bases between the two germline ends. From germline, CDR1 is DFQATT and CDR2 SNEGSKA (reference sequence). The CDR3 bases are TGCAGTGCCCCCGTCGAGTGGGGGATGGGGAGCAAGCCCCAGCATTTT. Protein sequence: CSAPVEWGMGSKPQHF.

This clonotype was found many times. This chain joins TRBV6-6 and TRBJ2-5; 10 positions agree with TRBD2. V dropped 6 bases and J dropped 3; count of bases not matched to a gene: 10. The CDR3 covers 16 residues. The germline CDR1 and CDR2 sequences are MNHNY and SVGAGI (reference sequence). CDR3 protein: CASRPTSGASKETQYF. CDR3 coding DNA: TGTGCCAGCAGACCTACTAGCGGGGCAAGCAAAGAGACCCAGTACTTC.

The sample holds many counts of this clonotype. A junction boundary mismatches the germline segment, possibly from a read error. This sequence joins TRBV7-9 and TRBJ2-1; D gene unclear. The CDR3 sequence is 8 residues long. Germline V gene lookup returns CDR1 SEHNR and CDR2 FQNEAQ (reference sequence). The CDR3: CASSLELF. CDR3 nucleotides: TGTGCCAGCAGCTTAGAGCTCTTC.